What follows are 10 T cell receptor beta chains derived from one specimen sequenced in a study of spatial heterogeneity in lung cancer. Stated time point: blood at routine non-recurrence follow-up after resection. TCRdb fed the 5' RACE reads into MiXCR, producing one record per CDR3 protein. The top ten hold roughly 6.7% of the sample, which has approximately 18,000 distinct CDR3 sequences, about a fifth seen once. Here the sequenced sample was PBMCs, taken at follow-up. These receptors originate from a male donor with early-stage non-small cell lung cancer.

The rearrangement joins TRBV20-1 to TRBJ2-3; 9 bases fit TRBD2. The CDR3 consists of 16 residues. Germline values: CDR1 DFQATT, CDR2 SNEGSKA (reference sequence). V shed 6 bases and J 0 bases; nucleotides not matched to a gene: 10. The CDR3 is CSAVHPSGASTDTQYF. The CDR3, as DNA: TGCAGTGCAGTGCACCCTAGCGGGGCTAGCACAGATACGCAGTATTTT.

The genes are TRBV18 and TRBJ1-1, with D hard to call. CDR3 length equals 12 residues. Germline V gene lookup returns CDR1 KGHSH and CDR2 LQKENI. Between the trimmed V and J ends, which lost 2 bases and 4 bases, there was a span of 5 bases. The DNA of the CDR3 is TGTGCCAGCTCACCAATTGGCACTGAAGCTTTCTTT. Amino acid sequence: CASSPIGTEAFF.

This clonotype was seen many times. The CDR3 loop is CASSQTTGISTEAFF. CDR3 sequence (DNA): TGCGCCAGCAGCCAAACGACAGGGATCAGCACTGAAGCTTTCTTT. The chain is built from TRBV4-1 and TRBJ1-1; 7 nucleotides match TRBD1. The CDR3 length is 15 residues. Germline-derived CDR1 and CDR2 are MGHRA and YSYEKL. Trimming at V came to 2 bases and at J to 4 bases, leaving 7 bases not matched to a gene.

Ten or more counts support this clonotype. V and J are TRBV5-1 and TRBJ1-5; 8 bases match TRBD1. Trimming at V came to 5 bases and at J to 5 bases, leaving 3 bases not matched to a gene. This CDR3 has 13 amino acids. Germline CDR1 and CDR2: SGHRS and YFSETQ. The DNA for the CDR3 is TGCGCCAGCAGATCAGGGGGCGATCAGCCCCAGCATTTT. It codes for CASRSGGDQPQHF.

This clonotype was detected only a few times. The chain employs TRBV20-1 and TRBJ1-4; no reliable D call. This CDR3 comprises 13 residues. From germline, CDR1 is DFQATT and CDR2 SNEGSKA (reference sequence). V shed 4 bases and J shed 7 bases, with 13 bases lying between them. The CDR3 bases are TGCAGTGCTACCCTACCCGACGGTGAAAAACTGTTTTTT. Encoded protein: CSATLPDGEKLFF.

This clonotype was observed at least ten times. J is TRBJ1-5 and V is TRBV6-6; D is unclear. The length of the CDR3 is 14 residues. V lost 2 bases and J 1 base, leaving 6 bases between the germline ends. Germline V gene lookup returns CDR1 MNHNY and CDR2 SVGAGI (reference sequence). Written as DNA, the CDR3 is TGTGCCAGCAGTTACCCCGAGAGCAATCAGCCCCAGCATTTT. Translating gives CASSYPESNQPQHF.

V usage is TRBV6-2 or TRBV6-3 and J usage is TRBJ2-3, with 12 bases aligning to TRBD2. This CDR3 has 17 amino acids. Germline V lookup: CDR1 MNHEY, CDR2 SVGEGT. J was trimmed by 2 bases and V by 2 bases; bases with no gene match: 5. In DNA form, the CDR3 reads TGTGCCAGCAGTTACCCGACTAGCGGGGGAATCACAGATACGCAGTATTTT. It translates to CASSYPTSGGITDTQYF.

This clonotype has only a few counts. The rearrangement uses TRBV25-1 and TRBJ2-1; tentatively, D is TRBD2 (5 bases). V was clipped by 7 bases and J by 0 bases, with 10 bases between them. This CDR3 is 14 amino acids long. In germline, CDR1 is MGHDK, CDR2 SYGVNS. In DNA form, the CDR3 reads TGTGCCAGCAAAGGAGGATACTCCTACAATGAGCAGTTCTTC. Its translation is CASKGGYSYNEQFF.

This clonotype was recorded at least ten times. The V and J genes are TRBV6-6 and TRBJ2-3, with a weak D call TRBD1 (5 bases). The germline gives CDR1 MNHNY, CDR2 SVGAGI (reference sequence). Trimming stripped 4 bases from V and 1 base from J, with 9 bases between. The CDR3 extends over 14 amino acids. The CDR3 DNA reads as TGTGCCAGCAGTTTACAGGTCCGCACAGATACGCAGTATTTT. Its protein is CASSLQVRTDTQYF.

This clonotype was counted between two and nine times. The chain combines TRBV12-3 or TRBV12-4 with TRBJ1-6; the D is unclear. The CDR3 is made up of 15 amino acids. V was pared by 3 bases and J by 0 bases, with 6 bases between. The DNA of the CDR3 is TGTGCCAGCAGTTTCCGAAGCTCCTATAATTCACCCCTCCACTTT. Encoded protein: CASSFRSSYNSPLHF.